This T cell receptor (beta chain) was identified in a study of cytotoxic CD8 clonotypes in ibrutinib-treated CLL. Depth targeted 1 in 200,000 to 1 in 1 million T cells, averaging around 9.5x coverage per clonotype. Clones were read by immunoSEQ multiplex PCR, and TCRdb kept only the in-frame ones, dropping some. Here the sample spans more than 200,000 clones, about four fifths being singletons. This CDR3 region has 12 residues. Germline CDR1 and CDR2: KGHSH and LQKENI. The V and J ends lost 6 bases and 7 bases, in that order; junction bases with no gene match: 2. Study findings and constraints: Clonality increased with ibrutinib response but returned toward baseline at progression.

On this clone itself: Its target is not known.

The input for sequencing was PBMCs, taken after 12 months of ibrutinib treatment. V is TRBV18 and J is TRBJ1-2; 10 bases fit TRBD1. This clonotype was obtained from a human donor with chronic lymphocytic leukemia. The CDR3 DNA reads TGTGCCAGCTCGGACAGGGGGATTGGCTACACCTTC. It specifies CASSDRGIGYTF.